Below, one TCR beta chain is given with its context. The source of the sample is a study of PD-L1 blockade in urothelial cancer. Study-wide context: Blood drawn 3 weeks (second dose) and 6 weeks after treatment start was analyzed. Among blood samples, the median T cell count was around 140,000.

Time point denoted: peripheral blood 6 weeks after treatment start. Each patient's cancer was a locally advanced or metastatic urothelial carcinoma. Each patient contributed between 1 and 8 total time points of blood mononuclear cells, pretreatment and during treatment. Germline values: CDR1 SGHTA, CDR2 FQGNSA. The CDR3 has 13 amino acids. Trimming shortened V by 4 bases and J by 3 bases, and 9 bases separated the two germline ends. Only in-frame clones appear in the TCRdb table, and some are missing; sequencing was by immunoSEQ multiplex PCR. Of about 30,000 clones in the sample, about four fifths were seen once.

The sequence was collected from a man in his 70s with urothelial cancer. This chain uses TRBV7-2 with TRBJ1-2; D might be TRBD1 (5 bases). The specimen comprised PBMCs, sampled around atezolizumab (anti-PD-L1) treatment. The CDR3: CASSSTDYYGYTF. The DNA for the CDR3 is TGTGCCAGCAGCTCGACAGACTACTATGGCTACACCTTC.